Presented here are 31 T cell receptor beta chains from one specimen sequenced in a study of regulatory T cells in long-lasting Graves disease. Time point indicated: persistent/refractory GD, antithyroid drugs over 5 years with positive TRAb. RNA isolated from PBMCs was used to make the TCR library. Combining iRepertoire HTBI primers with Arm-PCR of CDR3 regions, the authors built TCR beta libraries. From the multiplex PCR reads, TCRdb called clonotypes with MiXCR, one entry per CDR3 protein. The repertoire has roughly 700,000 distinct CDR3 sequences, approximately 31% of them found once; the top ten carry around 42%. Sequences were derived from peripheral blood mononuclear cells (PBMCs), sampled when the disease was refractory, from a patient treated with antithyroid drugs. These receptors originate from a female donor with Graves disease.

This clonotype showed up just a few times. This chain uses TRBV6-1 with TRBJ2-5; tentative D call: TRBD1 (6 bases). Germline CDR1 reads MNHNS; CDR2 reads SASEGT. Trimming cost V 6 bases and J 5 bases, with 16 bases left between them. The length of the CDR3 is 14 residues. CDR3 residues: CASRNPGQGETQYF. The CDR3 coding sequence is TGTGCCAGCAGAAACCCGGGACAAGGGGAGACCCAGTACTTC.

This sequence joins TRBV4-1 and TRBJ1-4; perhaps TRBD1 as D (6 bases). The V end was cut by 7 bases, the J end by 8 bases, with 20 bases between. The germline V gene has CDR1 MGHRA and CDR2 YSYEKL. The CDR3 length is 15 residues. The CDR3 region has the DNA TGCGCCAGCAAGGGGACGGCCGGCAGGGGCGAAAAACTGTTTTTT. This translates into CASKGTAGRGEKLFF.

The genes are TRBV2 and TRBJ1-4; the D is unclear. V was cut by 6 bases and J by 0 bases, with 11 bases left in between. The germline gives CDR1 SNHLY, CDR2 FYNNEI. The CDR3 loop spans 15 amino acids. DNA of the CDR3: TGTGCCAGCAGCGCCCGAACAGCAACTAATGAAAAACTGTTTTTT. As protein: CASSARTATNEKLFF.

This clonotype was recorded a few times. The chain is built from TRBV14 and TRBJ1-1; tentatively, D is TRBD1 (6 bases). V lost 1 base and J 5 bases, leaving 11 bases between the germline ends. CDR1 is SGHDN and CDR2 is FVKESK in the germline V gene. CDR3 length: 14 amino acids. CDR3 sequence reads: CASSQVRGSTEAFF. The DNA for the CDR3 is TGTGCCAGCAGCCAAGTAAGGGGGAGTACTGAAGCTTTCTTT.

On this clonotype itself: A much more abundant neighbour one base away suggests this may be a read error. This chain uses TRBV11-3 with TRBJ2-5; 7 bases match TRBD1. Trimming cost V 1 base and J 4 bases; bases outside gene matches: 6. Germline CDR1 SGHNT, CDR2 YENEEA. CDR3 length equals 15 residues. The CDR3: CASSLGQGYGETQYF. The CDR3 region has the DNA TGTGCCAGCAGCTTAGGACAGGGTTATGGAGAGACCCAGTACTTC.

In this sample, this clonotype turned up many times. This sequence joins TRBV12-3 or TRBV12-4 and TRBJ1-2, with D possibly matching TRBD1 (6 bases). V gave up 7 bases and J gave up 2 bases, with 20 bases separating them. The CDR3 is made up of 16 amino acids. CDR3 sequence (DNA): TGTGCCAGCAAGGGACGAGGGGGTAACAAGAACTATGGCTACACCTTC. Protein: CASKGRGGNKNYGYTF.

Many counts were recorded for this clonotype. V is TRBV5-1 and J is TRBJ1-4; D is perhaps TRBD1 (5 bases). V lost 4 bases, J lost 0 bases, and 10 bases lay in between. This CDR3 is 15 amino acids long. The germline CDR1 and CDR2 sequences are SGHRS and YFSETQ. CDR3 sequence reads: CASSEGDATNEKLFF. The DNA of the CDR3 is TGCGCCAGCAGCGAAGGGGACGCAACTAATGAAAAACTGTTTTTT.

This clonotype has at least ten counts. J is TRBJ1-6 and V is TRBV25-1; unclear D gene. Trimming removed 4 bases at V and 14 bases at J, with 9 bases between. This CDR3 region has 11 residues. Looked up from germline, CDR1 is MGHDK and CDR2 is SYGVNS. The CDR3 region has the DNA TGTGCCAGCAGTGTTCGGTCCACCCTCCACTTT. Protein product: CASSVRSTLHF. The full variable domain, its missing parts supplied by reference TRBV25-1 and TRBJ1-6, is EADIYQTPRYLVIGTGKKITLECSQTMGHDKMYWYQQDPGMELHLIHYSYGVNSTEKGDLSSESTVSRIRTEHFPLTLESARPSHTSQYLCASSVRSTLHFGNGTRLTVT.

This chain connects TRBV7-8 to TRBJ1-1; D is ambiguous. The CDR3 is 16 residues long. The V gene's germline CDR1 is SGHVS and CDR2 FQNEAQ. V was trimmed by 1 base and J by 0 bases, leaving 12 bases between them. The CDR3 coding sequence is TGTGCCAGCAGCTTAGGGGAGGCGGAGATGAACACTGAAGCTTTCTTT. This codes for CASSLGEAEMNTEAFF.

The sample holds a few counts of this clonotype. CDR3: CASSYGTGTTGANVLTF. CDR3 in DNA: TGTGCCAGCAGTTACGGGACAGGGACAACTGGGGCCAACGTCCTGACTTTC. V usage is TRBV6-5 and J usage is TRBJ2-6; 9 bases map to TRBD1. Losses at the gene ends were 2 bases for V and 2 bases for J; bases not matched to a gene: 4. This CDR3 is built from 17 residues. CDR1 is MNHEY and CDR2 is SVGAGI in the germline V gene.

As to this clonotype: A far bigger clonotype differs at one base, so this is likely a read error. The V and J genes are TRBV11-2 and TRBJ1-1; tentatively, D is TRBD1 (5 bases). Germline CDR1 and CDR2: SGHAT and FQNNGV. CDR3 size: 14 residues. The V end was cut by 5 bases, the J end by 1 base, with 11 bases between. The CDR3 DNA is TGTGCCAGCAGCCCGGGACGGGCGAACACTGAAGCTTTCTTT. The encoded protein is CASSPGRANTEAFF.

The chain uses TRBV9 and TRBJ2-7, with 10 bases lining up with TRBD2. With V trimmed by 0 bases and J by 5 bases, 5 bases remained unmatched. CDR3 length equals 15 residues. Looked up from germline, CDR1 is SGDLS and CDR2 is YYNGEE. The CDR3 nucleotides read TGTGCCAGCAGCGTAGGTCTAGCGGGAGTCCACGAGCAGTACTTC. It translates to CASSVGLAGVHEQYF.

The chain has TRBV5-4 and TRBJ1-2; D gene ambiguous. Germline values: CDR1 SGHNT, CDR2 YYREEE (reference sequence). V lost 4 bases and J lost 1, with 14 bases in between. This CDR3 is 15 amino acids long. The CDR3 sequence: CASSPGRSDNYGYTF. The DNA for the CDR3 is TGTGCCAGCAGCCCCGGACGGAGTGATAACTATGGCTACACCTTC.

The rearrangement uses TRBV5-6 and TRBJ2-3, with TRBD2 identical over 9 bases. The V gene end was trimmed by 0 bases and the J gene end by 2 bases; junction bases not matched to a gene: 13. Germline CDR1 is SGHDT and CDR2 is YYEEEE. This CDR3 is built from 19 residues. Here the CDR3 DNA reads TGTGCCAGCAGCTTGGTCCGACTAGCGGCTGACACTTACACAGATACGCAGTATTTT. Protein product: CASSLVRLAADTYTDTQYF.

This clonotype was seen a few times. The DNA of the CDR3 is TGTGCCAGCAGTTTATTAAGTCGGTCGAGGACAGGGCTTCGCCATGAAAAACTGTTTTTT. Translated, it gives CASSLLSRSRTGLRHEKLFF. The V call is TRBV27, the J call TRBJ1-4; 8 bases are a match to TRBD1. The CDR3 has 20 residues. Looked up from germline, CDR1 is MNHEY and CDR2 is SMNVEV (reference sequence). V trimming: 1 base; J trimming: 6 bases; junction bases outside the gene matches: 19. Using reference TRBV27 and TRBJ1-4 for the parts outside the CDR3, the full variable domain is EAQVTQNPRYLITVTGKKLTVTCSQNMNHEYMSWYRQDPGLGLRQIYYSMNVEVTDKGDVPEGYKVSRKEKRNFPLILESPSPNQTSLYFCASSLLSRSRTGLRHEKLFFGSGTQLSVL.

The chain recombines TRBV5-1 with TRBJ1-6; no clear D gene. The ends were cut back, 5 bases at V and 14 bases at J, with 14 bases in the middle. The CDR3 spans 12 residues. Germline V lookup: CDR1 SGHRS, CDR2 YFSETQ. CDR3 sequence reads: CASRETLGSLHF. DNA for the CDR3: TGCGCCAGCAGGGAGACACTCGGCTCCCTCCACTTT.

This clonotype showed up many times. This chain uses TRBV5-1 with TRBJ2-7, with 11 nucleotides matching TRBD2. Losses at the gene ends were 7 bases for V and 4 bases for J; bases not matched to a gene: 7. The germline CDR1 and CDR2 sequences are SGHRS and YFSETQ. This CDR3 spans 14 amino acids. The CDR3 is CASRLGLAEYEQYF. DNA for the CDR3: TGCGCCAGCCGGTTGGGACTAGCGGAATACGAGCAGTACTTC.

A few counts support this clonotype. The CDR3 reads CASRLNTAGGYEQYF. As DNA, the CDR3 is TGTGCCAGCAGACTGAACACGGCGGGAGGTTACGAGCAGTACTTC. The chain combines TRBV6-1 with TRBJ2-7; 8 bases align to TRBD2. The germline V gene encodes CDR1 MNHNS and CDR2 SASEGT. This CDR3 comprises 15 residues. V shed 6 bases and J 4 bases; nucleotides not matched to a gene: 11.

The chain has TRBV11-2 and TRBJ2-7; D could derive from TRBD1 or TRBD2 (5 bases each). The ends were cut back, 0 bases at V and 2 bases at J, with 14 bases in the middle. The CDR3 length is 16 residues. CDR1 is SGHAT, CDR2 FQNNGV, per germline. The CDR3: CASSLDGGASTYEQYF. In DNA form, the CDR3 reads TGTGCCAGCAGCTTAGATGGGGGTGCAAGTACCTACGAGCAGTACTTC.

This sequence joins TRBV20-1 and TRBJ1-2; weak D call: TRBD1 (6 bases). V shed 2 bases and J shed 4 bases, with 17 bases lying between them. CDR3 length equals 15 residues. Per germline, CDR1 DFQATT and CDR2 SNEGSKA (reference sequence). The CDR3 sequence: CSARPDRRGIYGYTF. The CDR3 region has the DNA TGCAGTGCTAGACCAGACAGGAGGGGAATCTATGGCTACACCTTC.

The J gene is TRBJ2-2, the V gene TRBV12-3 or TRBV12-4; D uncertain. The CDR3 spans 13 residues. The V end lost 5 bases, the J end lost 3 bases, and 7 bases lay between the germline ends. The CDR3 here is CASSGPHTGELFF. The CDR3 bases are TGTGCCAGCAGTGGCCCTCACACCGGGGAGCTGTTTTTT.

This clonotype was observed once. CDR3 nucleotides: TGCAGTGCTAGAGATGCATCCCGGGACATAACCCTATACGAGCAGTACTTC. Translation: CSARDASRDITLYEQYF. The chain is built from TRBV20-1 and TRBJ2-7; D might be TRBD1 (6 bases). V lost 0 bases and J lost 4, with 22 bases in between. CDR1 DFQATT and CDR2 SNEGSKA come from the germline V gene (reference sequence). CDR3 size: 17 residues.

Only a few counts were recorded for this clonotype. The chain is built from TRBV28 and TRBJ1-5; no clear D gene. CDR1 and CDR2 (germline): MDHEN, SYDVKM. V lost 1 base to trimming and J lost 3 bases, with 13 bases between them. This CDR3 spans 16 amino acids. The CDR3 DNA reads as TGTGCCAGCAGTTTATTAAGGGTCTTAAACAATCAGCCCCAGCATTTT. Its protein product is CASSLLRVLNNQPQHF.

Comment on this clonotype: This clone may be a read error of a much larger clone one base away. The chain joins TRBV2 to TRBJ2-7; D is possibly TRBD1 or TRBD2 (7 bases each). The length of the CDR3 is 13 residues. Germline CDR1 SNHLY, CDR2 FYNNEI. CDR3 sequence (DNA): TGTGCCAGCAAGCGGGACAGCTCCTACGAGCAGCACTTC. It translates to CASKRDSSYEQHF.

This clonotype appeared a single time. The junction departs from germline at one end; a sequencing error may be responsible. This chain joins TRBV20-1 and TRBJ1-2; no definite D call. Germline V CDR1 and CDR2: DFQATT, SNEGSKA (reference sequence). This CDR3 is 10 amino acids long. For the CDR3, the DNA is TGCAGTGGATCAGACTATGGCTACATCTTC. Residues: CSGSDYGYIF.

In this sample, this clonotype turned up a few times. DNA for the CDR3: TGTGCCAGTAGTAAACAACTAGCGGGAGGGGAAGAGACCCAGTACTTC. This codes for CASSKQLAGGEETQYF. The V gene is TRBV19, the J gene TRBJ2-5; 13 nucleotides agree with TRBD2. The CDR3 is made up of 16 amino acids. Germline CDR1 reads LNHDA; CDR2 reads SQIVND (reference sequence). Germline trimming cut 4 bases from V and 3 bases from J; bases unmatched to any gene: 5.

The rearrangement joins TRBV10-1 to TRBJ1-5; the D gene is possibly TRBD1 (6 bases). Germline loops: CDR1 WNHNN, CDR2 SYGVQD (reference sequence). This CDR3 contains 15 residues. The CDR3 reads CAEKGGSYWLQPQHF. The CDR3 coding sequence is TGCGCAGAGAAGGGGGGAAGTTATTGGTTGCAGCCCCAGCATTTT.

About this clonotype: This may arise from a read error, as a much more abundant clone is one base away. The chain joins TRBV6-2 or TRBV6-3 to TRBJ2-7; D possibly corresponds to TRBD2 (6 bases). Trimming left V 4 bases short and J 2 bases short, with 12 bases between. This CDR3 comprises 14 residues. Germline CDR1 MNHEY, CDR2 SVGEGT. The CDR3 DNA reads as TGTGCCAGCAGTTGCGGCGGGACCCCCTACGAGCAGTACTTC. Its protein product is CASSCGGTPYEQYF.

The J gene is TRBJ1-1, the V gene TRBV18; 7 bases are a match to TRBD1. V shed 3 bases, J shed 5 bases, and the junction held 9 bases outside the gene matches. The CDR3 is made up of 15 amino acids. Germline V gives CDR1 KGHSH, CDR2 LQKENI. The DNA of the CDR3 is TGTGCCAGCTCACCGATCGACAGGGAATTGACTGAAGCTTTCTTT. Encoded protein: CASSPIDRELTEAFF.

This clonotype was found once. The J gene is TRBJ2-7, the V gene TRBV29-1; 10 bases agree with TRBD2. With V trimmed by 7 bases and J by 6 bases, 15 bases remained unmatched. This CDR3 has 15 residues. CDR1 is SQVTM, CDR2 ANQGSEA, per germline. This CDR3 reads CSANLALAGVCEQYF. Here the CDR3 DNA reads TGCAGCGCCAACCTCGCGCTAGCGGGAGTCTGCGAGCAGTACTTC.

The rearrangement uses TRBV10-3 and TRBJ2-7, with TRBD2 identical over 10 bases. In germline, CDR1 is ENHRY, CDR2 SYGVKD. V lost 3 bases to trimming and J lost 3 bases; unmatched junction nucleotides: 5. The CDR3 extends over 15 amino acids. CDR3 loop: CAISERLAGNYEQYF. CDR3 sequence (DNA): TGTGCCATCAGTGAAAGACTAGCGGGTAACTACGAGCAGTACTTC.